These 28 T cell receptor beta chains originate from one sample sequenced in a study of CD8 T cells in Susac syndrome. Random hexamers served to reverse transcribe about 0.45 to 1 ug RNA. TCRdb itself ran the immunoSEQ multiplex PCR reads through MiXCR, one entry per CDR3 protein. The data contain some 210,000 distinct CDR3 sequences, 94% of them singletons. The specimen was CD4+ T cells from PBMCs. These receptor sequences come from a human donor with Susac syndrome.

The genes are TRBV6-5 and TRBJ1-2, with D unresolved. Germline CDR1 reads MNHEY; CDR2 reads SVGAGI. This CDR3 spans 13 amino acids. Trimming cost V 2 bases and J 8 bases, with 12 bases left between them. This CDR3 reads CASSYEARRGYTF. CDR3 nucleotides: TGTGCCAGCAGTTACGAAGCCCGGAGGGGCTACACCTTC.

The chain recombines TRBV12-3 or TRBV12-4 with TRBJ2-6; D gene ambiguous. The CDR3 extends over 16 amino acids. The ends were cut back, 4 bases at V and 0 bases at J, with 10 bases in the middle. This chain's CDR3 is CASSYSTVSGANVLTF. In DNA form, the CDR3 reads TGTGCCAGCAGTTATTCAACGGTCTCTGGGGCCAACGTCCTGACTTTC.

The chain links TRBV20-1 to TRBJ2-7; 8 bases match TRBD1. This CDR3 comprises 15 residues. Germline V gives CDR1 DFQATT, CDR2 SNEGSKA (reference sequence). Losses at the gene ends were 6 bases for V and 3 bases for J; bases not matched to a gene: 13. CDR3 residues: CSARIPGQEFYEQYF. In DNA form, the CDR3 reads TGCAGTGCCCGTATACCGGGACAGGAGTTCTACGAGCAGTACTTC.

The chain recombines TRBV7-9 with TRBJ2-1; D uncertain. This CDR3 has 16 amino acids. V lost 5 bases and J 0 bases, leaving 14 bases between the germline ends. The germline V gene has CDR1 SEHNR and CDR2 FQNEAQ (reference sequence). As DNA, the CDR3 is TGTGCCAGCAGCCCGATTGAGACTTCCTCCTACAATGAGCAGTTCTTC. Residues: CASSPIETSSYNEQFF.

This clonotype has only one observation. The chain couples TRBV18 to TRBJ1-5, with 9 bases matching TRBD1. After removal of 3 bases from V and 10 bases from J, the junction contained 16 bases not matched to a gene. The CDR3 extends over 17 amino acids. In germline, CDR1 is KGHSH, CDR2 LQKENI. The CDR3 DNA follows: TGTGCCAGCTCACCTCTCCCGGGACAGGGTCTAGGAGGACCCCAGCATTTT. Protein: CASSPLPGQGLGGPQHF.

The rearrangement joins TRBV12-3 or TRBV12-4 to TRBJ1-1; no clear D. CDR3 length: 14 residues. The ends were cut back, 5 bases at V and 6 bases at J, with 16 bases in the middle. CDR3 sequence (DNA): TGTGCCAGCAGTGATCGGACCGCCCGTCCTGAAGCTTTCTTT. Translated, it gives CASSDRTARPEAFF.

The chain recombines TRBV19 with TRBJ2-2, with TRBD1 matching over 9 bases. Germline V gene lookup returns CDR1 LNHDA and CDR2 SQIVND (reference sequence). V lost 3 bases, J lost 4 bases, and 18 bases stayed unmatched. The CDR3 spans 20 residues. The CDR3: CASSMRRGGSGQGSTGELFF. The CDR3 DNA is TGTGCCAGTAGTATGAGACGAGGAGGATCGGGACAGGGAAGCACCGGGGAGCTGTTTTTT.

V usage is TRBV16 and J usage is TRBJ1-5; D is unresolved. V was shortened by 0 bases and J by 7 bases, with 13 bases between the two germline ends. Per germline, CDR1 KGHSY and CDR2 FQNENV. The CDR3 is 15 amino acids. The CDR3 sequence: CASSQSGRVLQPQHF. DNA of the CDR3: TGTGCCAGCAGCCAATCTGGCCGGGTTTTACAGCCCCAGCATTTT. Based on the CDR3 plus reference TRBV16 and TRBJ1-5, the full variable domain is GEEVAQTPKHLVRGEGQKAKLYCAPIKGHSYVFWYQQVLKNEFKFLISFQNENVFDETGMPKERFSAKCLPNSPCSLEIQATKLEDSAVYFCASSQSGRVLQPQHFGDGTRLSIL.

The rearrangement links TRBV2 to TRBJ2-3; 8 nucleotides match TRBD1. V lost 3 bases and J lost 1; bases outside the gene matches: 3. Germline assignment: CDR1 SNHLY and CDR2 FYNNEI. The CDR3 loop spans 15 amino acids. CDR3 DNA: TGTGCCAGCAGTGATCTGACAGGGGGCACAGATACGCAGTATTTT. Translating it yields CASSDLTGGTDTQYF.

The V call is TRBV12-3 or TRBV12-4, the J call TRBJ2-5; 7 bases agree with TRBD2. V lost 7 bases, J lost 4 bases, and 0 bases stayed unmatched. The CDR3 runs 11 residues. The DNA of the CDR3 is TGTGCCAGCACTAGCGGAGAGACCCAGTACTTC. Residues: CASTSGETQYF.

This clonotype has just a few counts. The chain links TRBV12-3 or TRBV12-4 to TRBJ1-3, with unresolved D. V lost 3 bases, J lost 0 bases, and 6 bases lay in between. CDR3 length: 14 amino acids. The CDR3 loop is CASSLGSSGNTIYF. The CDR3 DNA follows: TGTGCCAGCAGTTTGGGGAGCTCTGGAAACACCATATATTTT.

The CDR3 DNA reads as TGCGCCAGCAGCCTGACAGGGGACGTGGATTCACCCCTCCACTTT. Protein product: CASSLTGDVDSPLHF. The chain is built from TRBV5-1 and TRBJ1-6; TRBD1 matches 8 bases. Losses at the gene ends were 4 bases for V and 8 bases for J; bases not matched to a gene: 8. This CDR3 has 15 residues. From germline, CDR1 is SGHRS and CDR2 YFSETQ.

The CDR3 nucleotides read TGTGCCATCCTGACGTTGGACGATATAGAAAAACTGTTTTTT. Translated: CAILTLDDIEKLFF. The chain carries TRBV6-1 and TRBJ1-4; D gene ambiguous. This CDR3 has 14 residues. V lost 10 bases and J lost 8, with 20 bases in between. Germline-derived CDR1 and CDR2 are MNHNS and SASEGT.

V gene TRBV4-1 combines with J gene TRBJ1-1; D might be TRBD1 (6 bases). CDR1 MGHRA and CDR2 YSYEKL come from the germline V gene. Trimming took 4 bases from V and 3 from J, leaving 21 bases between them. This CDR3 is 17 amino acids long. The CDR3, as DNA: TGCGCCAGCAGCCCCTTCCACTCGGACAGCTTATACACTGAAGCTTTCTTT. It yields the protein CASSPFHSDSLYTEAFF.

The DNA for the CDR3 is TGTGCCAGCAGGCCCGACAGGTTCCAAGAGACCCAGTACTTC. Encoded protein: CASRPDRFQETQYF. This sequence joins TRBV2 and TRBJ2-5; possibly TRBD1 for D (6 bases). Looked up from germline, CDR1 is SNHLY and CDR2 is FYNNEI. The V gene lost 6 bases and the J gene lost 1 base, with 12 bases spanning the gap. The CDR3 is made up of 14 amino acids.

The chain recombines TRBV14 with TRBJ2-5; D not certain. This CDR3 region has 12 residues. CDR1 and CDR2 from the germline V gene are SGHDN and FVKESK. V lost 4 bases, J lost 3 bases, and 6 bases lay in between. CDR3 nucleotide sequence: TGTGCCAGCAGCCGACGGGAAGAGACCCAGTACTTC. Protein: CASSRREETQYF.

This clonotype was recorded only once. The V call is TRBV27, the J call TRBJ1-2; possibly TRBD1 for D (5 bases). The CDR3 extends over 14 amino acids. CDR1 and CDR2 (germline): MNHEY, SMNVEV (reference sequence). Trimming removed 7 bases at V and 8 bases at J, with 20 bases between. For the CDR3, the DNA is TGTGCCAGCAACACGGCCCAAGGCGGGGGGGGCTACACCTTC. Its translation is CASNTAQGGGGYTF.

This chain uses TRBV20-1 with TRBJ2-2; 9 positions agree with TRBD1. The CDR3 spans 15 residues. Germline CDR1 DFQATT, CDR2 SNEGSKA (reference sequence). This CDR3 is CSVIPGTGFPGELFF. The CDR3 bases are TGCAGCGTTATCCCCGGGACAGGGTTTCCCGGGGAGCTGTTTTTT.

The chain has TRBV7-9 and TRBJ2-2, with 7 bases lining up with TRBD2. V was clipped by 2 bases and J by 6 bases; unmatched bases: 12. Looked up from germline, CDR1 is SEHNR and CDR2 is FQNEAQ (reference sequence). The CDR3 runs 17 residues. The CDR3 is CASSLSPSGKGSGELFF. As DNA, the CDR3 is TGTGCCAGCAGCTTAAGCCCTAGCGGAAAGGGTTCCGGGGAGCTGTTTTTT. Full variable domain (rest looked up from reference TRBV7-9 and TRBJ2-2): DTGVSQNPRHKITKRGQNVTFRCDPISEHNRLYWYRQTLGQGPEFLTYFQNEAQLEKSRLLSDRFSAERPKGSFSTLEIQRTEQGDSAMYLCASSLSPSGKGSGELFFGEGSRLTVL.

The CDR3 loop is CASTGQLADTQYF. CDR3 DNA sequence: TGTGCCAGCACGGGACAGTTGGCAGATACGCAGTATTTT. The chain links TRBV11-3 to TRBJ2-3, with TRBD1 matching over 7 bases. Germline CDR1 is SGHNT and CDR2 is YENEEA. The CDR3 runs 13 residues. J was trimmed by 4 bases and V by 7 bases; bases with no gene match: 5.

A single count supports this clonotype. This chain joins TRBV29-1 and TRBJ1-5; no clear D gene. CDR1 and CDR2 (germline): SQVTM, ANQGSEA. V was clipped by 8 bases and J by 3 bases, with 17 bases between them. The CDR3 is 14 residues long. DNA of the CDR3: TGCAGCATCCGACAAGGTGATCTCAATCAGCCCCAGCATTTT. This gives the protein CSIRQGDLNQPQHF. Complete variable domain (other parts from reference TRBV29-1 and TRBJ1-5): SAVISQKPSRDICQRGTSLTIQCQVDSQVTMMFWYRQQPGQSLTLIATANQGSEATYESGFVIDKFPISRPNLTFSTLTVSNMSPEDSSIYLCSIRQGDLNQPQHFGDGTRLSIL.

The J gene is TRBJ2-1, the V gene TRBV6-1, with 9 bases matching TRBD2. The V segment lost 5 bases and the J segment 5 bases; nucleotides outside the gene matches: 13. CDR1 is MNHNS, CDR2 SASEGT, per germline. This CDR3 region has 17 residues. CDR3 amino acids: CASSLSRVAGGNNEQFF. The CDR3 DNA reads TGTGCCAGCAGTCTCTCCCGGGTTGCGGGGGGGAACAATGAGCAGTTCTTC.

In DNA, the CDR3 is TGTGCCTCCTCGCGCAGGGGAGGCTACGAGCAGTACTTC. The encoded protein is CASSRRGGYEQYF. The chain uses TRBV6-1 and TRBJ2-7; the D call may be TRBD1 or TRBD2 (6 bases each). Germline CDR1 reads MNHNS; CDR2 reads SASEGT. There are 13 residues in the CDR3. V was trimmed by 11 bases and J by 3 bases, leaving 17 bases between them.

The chain has TRBV7-9 and TRBJ1-1, with D uncertain. Trimming stripped 0 bases from V and 5 bases from J, with 13 bases between. CDR1 SEHNR and CDR2 FQNEAQ come from the germline V gene (reference sequence). This CDR3 has 15 residues. CDR3 sequence (DNA): TGTGCCAGCAGCTTAGCATCCCCCCGGGTAACTGAAGCTTTCTTT. Translating gives CASSLASPRVTEAFF.

The chain has TRBV29-1 and TRBJ2-2; 14 nucleotides match TRBD2. Germline V gene data show CDR1 as SQVTM and CDR2 as ANQGSEA. The CDR3 spans 14 residues. The J segment lost 7 bases and the V segment lost 8 bases, leaving 6 bases of the junction unmatched. As DNA, the CDR3 is TGCAGCACTCAGGGACTAGCGGGGGTCGGGGAGCTGTTTTTT. Residues: CSTQGLAGVGELFF.

The chain employs TRBV5-1 and TRBJ1-2; a possible D gene is TRBD1 (6 bases). CDR1 SGHRS and CDR2 YFSETQ come from the germline V gene. The V end lost 7 bases, the J end lost 2 bases, and 27 bases lay between the germline ends. CDR3 length: 18 residues. CDR3: CASSGSGASNSRNYGYTF. In DNA form, the CDR3 reads TGCGCCAGCTCTGGGTCGGGGGCTTCTAACTCCAGAAACTATGGCTACACCTTC.

This clonotype has just one count. V is TRBV20-1 and J is TRBJ1-1; 7 nucleotides line up with TRBD1. Trimming cost V 3 bases and J 5 bases; bases outside gene matches: 9. The CDR3 contains 14 residues. Germline lookup yields CDR1 DFQATT and CDR2 SNEGSKA (reference sequence). The CDR3 spells CSARRRGIGTEAFF. The CDR3 DNA is TGCAGTGCTAGGCGCAGGGGGATAGGAACTGAAGCTTTCTTT.

This chain connects TRBV3-1 to TRBJ2-7; the D is unclear. This CDR3 comprises 11 residues. The germline V and J ends were trimmed by 1 base and 6 bases, with 4 bases remaining between them. Germline loops: CDR1 LGHDT, CDR2 YNNKEL (reference sequence). CDR3: CASSQAGEQYF. CDR3 nucleotides: TGTGCCAGCAGCCAAGCCGGCGAGCAGTACTTC.